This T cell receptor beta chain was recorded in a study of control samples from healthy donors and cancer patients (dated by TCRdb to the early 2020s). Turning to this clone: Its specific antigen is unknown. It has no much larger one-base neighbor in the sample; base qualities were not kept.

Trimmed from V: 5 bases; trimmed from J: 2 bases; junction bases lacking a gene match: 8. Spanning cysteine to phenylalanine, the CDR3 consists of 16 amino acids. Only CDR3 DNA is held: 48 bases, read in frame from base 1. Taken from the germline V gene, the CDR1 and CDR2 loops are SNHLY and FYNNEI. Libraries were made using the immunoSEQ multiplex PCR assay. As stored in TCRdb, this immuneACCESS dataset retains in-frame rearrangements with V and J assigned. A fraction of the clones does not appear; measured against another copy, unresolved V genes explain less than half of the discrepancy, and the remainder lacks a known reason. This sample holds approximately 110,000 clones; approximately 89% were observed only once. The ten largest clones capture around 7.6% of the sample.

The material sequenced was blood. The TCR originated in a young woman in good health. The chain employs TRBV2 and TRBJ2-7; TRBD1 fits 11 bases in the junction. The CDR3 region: CASSRRDRGAPYEQYF. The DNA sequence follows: TGTGCCAGCAGTCGCAGGGACAGGGGGGCTCCCTACGAGCAGTACTTC.